Shown below are 30 T cell receptor beta chains from a single sample sequenced in a study of Graves' ophthalmopathy and Graves' hyperthyroidism. TCR beta CDR3 amplification used RNA transcripts. HTBI-primed RT-PCR formed the first round, and a multiplex PCR formed the second. One entry per CDR3 protein, called by TCRdb with MiXCR from the multiplex PCR reads. The sample includes about 620,000 distinct CDR3 sequences, 20% to 25% of them seen just once. The sequencing sample was made of peripheral blood. The receptors come from a woman younger than 35 with stable Graves' hyperthyroidism. Some clones in this sample may be carry-over from other donors' samples.

This clonotype was detected many times. This chain connects TRBV7-2 to TRBJ1-2, with D unclear. The germline CDR1 and CDR2 sequences are SGHTA and FQGNSA. This CDR3 has 13 residues. Trimming cost V 3 bases and J 2 bases, with 7 bases left between them. CDR3 nucleotides: TGTGCCAGCAGCTTCGCAGACAACTATGGCTACACCTTC. It yields the protein CASSFADNYGYTF.

V is TRBV28 and J is TRBJ1-6; D ambiguous. V was shortened by 5 bases and J by 8 bases, with 25 bases between the two germline ends. Germline V gives CDR1 MDHEN, CDR2 SYDVKM. The CDR3 runs to 18 residues. The CDR3 here is CASSRRLRLSRPDSPLHF. CDR3 coding DNA: TGTGCCAGCAGTCGCCGACTTCGACTGTCCAGACCGGATTCACCCCTCCACTTT.

V is TRBV30 and J is TRBJ1-6, with 9 bases fitting TRBD1. CDR1 GTSNPN and CDR2 SVGIG come from the germline V gene (reference sequence). This CDR3 has 19 amino acids. The J segment lost 4 bases and the V segment lost 0 bases, leaving 13 bases of the junction unmatched. This CDR3 is CAWSVGDTGGLTYNSPLHF. CDR3 sequence (DNA): TGTGCCTGGAGTGTCGGGGACACAGGGGGCCTCACTTATAATTCACCCCTCCACTTT.

This clonotype was counted many times. The rearrangement joins TRBV20-1 to TRBJ2-7, with D tentatively TRBD1 or TRBD2 (5 bases each). V lost 6 bases and J lost 2, with 17 bases in between. Per the germline V gene, CDR1 is DFQATT and CDR2 is SNEGSKA (reference sequence). CDR3 length: 14 residues. This CDR3 reads CSALGGASPYEQYF. The CDR3 DNA is TGCAGTGCCCTAGGTGGGGCTAGCCCCTACGAGCAGTACTTC.

This chain joins TRBV20-1 and TRBJ1-5; 7 bases match TRBD1. Germline V CDR1 and CDR2: DFQATT, SNEGSKA (reference sequence). The CDR3 has 12 amino acids. The ends lost 6 bases at V and 7 bases at J; junction bases unmatched: 6. CDR3 DNA sequence: TGCAGTGCCGGGACAGCAAGGCAGCCCCAGCATTTT. This translates into CSAGTARQPQHF.

The table lists this clonotype with many counts. This chain links TRBV27 with TRBJ1-5; no reliable D call. This CDR3 has 15 residues. The V end was cut by 2 bases, the J end by 3 bases, with 11 bases between. CDR1 MNHEY and CDR2 SMNVEV come from the germline V gene (reference sequence). The CDR3 sequence: CASSLVRQDNQPQHF. The CDR3, as DNA: TGTGCCAGCAGTTTAGTCCGGCAGGACAATCAGCCCCAGCATTTT.

The chain carries TRBV28 and TRBJ2-2, with 7 positions matching TRBD2. The CDR3 is made up of 17 amino acids. Trimming took 1 base from V and 5 from J; bases not matched to a gene: 10. From germline, CDR1 is MDHEN and CDR2 SYDVKM. The CDR3 coding sequence is TGTGCCAGCAGTTTATCCTTACCAGGGAGGGGAACCGGGGAGCTGTTTTTT. Translated, it gives CASSLSLPGRGTGELFF.

This sequence joins TRBV12-3 or TRBV12-4 and TRBJ2-2, with D perhaps TRBD1 (5 bases). Trimming stripped 6 bases from V and 3 bases from J, with 14 bases between. This CDR3 is built from 15 residues. CDR3 loop: CASRMTEYYTGELFF. In nucleotides, the CDR3 is TGTGCCAGCAGGATGACAGAATACTACACCGGGGAGCTGTTTTTT.

The J gene is TRBJ2-5, the V gene TRBV6-1; 7 bases align to TRBD2. CDR1 MNHNS and CDR2 SASEGT come from the germline V gene. The CDR3 extends over 13 amino acids. CDR3 protein: CACGRTFQETQYF. The CDR3 nucleotides read TGTGCTTGCGGGAGAACATTCCAAGAGACCCAGTACTTC.

This clonotype was counted at least ten times. The rearrangement links TRBV11-1 to TRBJ1-2; D gene ambiguous. Trimming took 0 bases from V and 5 from J, leaving 16 bases between them. The length of the CDR3 is 16 residues. The germline V gene has CDR1 SGHAT and CDR2 FQDESV (reference sequence). The CDR3 spells CASSLASARAFYGYTF. In DNA, the CDR3 is TGTGCCAGCAGCTTAGCATCGGCAAGGGCCTTTTATGGCTACACCTTC.

The chain couples TRBV2 to TRBJ1-2, with 11 bases identical to TRBD1. Trimming at V came to 4 bases and at J to 1 base, leaving 5 bases not matched to a gene. This CDR3 region has 16 residues. Germline lookup yields CDR1 SNHLY and CDR2 FYNNEI. In nucleotides, the CDR3 is TGTGCCAGCAGTGGCACCGGGACAGGGGGTAACTATGGCTACACCTTC. This encodes CASSGTGTGGNYGYTF.

Ten or more counts support this clonotype. V is TRBV6-5 and J is TRBJ1-1; TRBD1 agrees at 7 bases. After removal of 2 bases from V and 0 bases from J, the junction contained 0 bases not matched to a gene. The CDR3 is 14 amino acids. The germline CDR1 and CDR2 sequences are MNHEY and SVGAGI. The CDR3 reads CASSYDRVNTEAFF. In DNA form, the CDR3 reads TGTGCCAGCAGTTACGACAGGGTGAACACTGAAGCTTTCTTT.

This clonotype was picked up a small number of times. The gene calls are TRBV9 and TRBJ2-7; no clear D. Germline-derived CDR1 and CDR2 are SGDLS and YYNGEE. Trimming took off 3 bases at V and 7 bases at J, with 20 bases between the two ends. The CDR3 consists of 15 residues. The CDR3, as DNA: TGTGCCAGCAGCGGGCTCGGGTCCCTTAAGGGAGAGCAGTACTTC. Its translation: CASSGLGSLKGEQYF. The entire variable domain, with the rest obtained from reference TRBV9 and TRBJ2-7, is as follows: DSGVTQTPKHLITATGQRVTLRCSPRSGDLSVYWYQQSLDQGLQFLIQYYNGEERAKGNILERFSAQQFPDLHSELNLSSLELGDSALYFCASSGLGSLKGEQYFGPGTRLTVT.

The chain carries TRBV20-1 and TRBJ2-5; D unclear. Germline V gene lookup returns CDR1 DFQATT and CDR2 SNEGSKA (reference sequence). Trimming removed 0 bases at V and 4 bases at J, with 9 bases between. The CDR3 is made up of 13 amino acids. The CDR3 nucleotides read TGCAGTGCTAGAGATCTGGGCTCAGAGACCCAGTACTTC. Its protein product is CSARDLGSETQYF.

The V and J genes are TRBV6-2 or TRBV6-3 and TRBJ2-7; 11 nucleotides line up with TRBD2. Germline loops: CDR1 MNHEY, CDR2 SVGEGT. CDR3 length: 18 residues. V shed 0 bases, J shed 2 bases, and the junction held 9 bases outside the gene matches. DNA for the CDR3: TGTGCCAGCAGTTACTCAAATTCCGGGACTAGCGGCCCCTACGAGCAGTACTTC. It yields the protein CASSYSNSGTSGPYEQYF.

This clonotype appeared a few times. The chain combines TRBV7-2 with TRBJ2-7; D ambiguous. Germline CDR1 is SGHTA and CDR2 is FQGNSA. CDR3 length: 12 residues. Trimming took off 10 bases at V and 3 bases at J, with 13 bases between the two ends. CDR3 nucleotides: TGTGCCACAGGAAGTTCTGGCTACGAGCAGTACTTC. Its protein product is CATGSSGYEQYF.

The V call is TRBV28, the J call TRBJ1-1, with D possibly being TRBD1 (6 bases). The length of the CDR3 is 16 residues. The germline gives CDR1 MDHEN, CDR2 SYDVKM. V lost 1 base and J lost 1, with 13 bases in between. CDR3 coding DNA: TGTGCCAGCAGTTTATTGGGGATAGGGGGGAACACTGAAGCTTTCTTT. Protein product: CASSLLGIGGNTEAFF.

The chain links TRBV6-5 to TRBJ1-5, with D possibly TRBD1 on 5 matching bases. The CDR3 covers 15 residues. Deletions cut 0 bases from V and 2 bases from J, with 8 bases between. Germline V gene sequence: CDR1 MNHEY, CDR2 SVGAGI. CDR3 sequence: CASSYSGPGNQPQHF. As DNA, the CDR3 is TGTGCCAGCAGTTACTCGGGGCCAGGCAATCAGCCCCAGCATTTT.

This clonotype was seen ten or more times. The rearrangement uses TRBV20-1 and TRBJ2-5, with D tentatively TRBD1 (6 bases). This CDR3 contains 14 residues. CDR1 is DFQATT and CDR2 is SNEGSKA in the germline V gene (reference sequence). The V end lost 6 bases, the J end lost 3 bases, and 17 bases lay between the germline ends. The CDR3 here is CSALATGKKETQYF. Here the CDR3 DNA reads TGCAGTGCCCTAGCCACAGGGAAGAAAGAGACCCAGTACTTC.

This clonotype was observed a handful of times. The chain carries TRBV10-3 and TRBJ2-5; perhaps TRBD2 as D (6 bases). Per germline, CDR1 ENHRY and CDR2 SYGVKD. The CDR3 is 13 amino acids. V lost 10 bases, J lost 5 bases, and 17 bases lay in between. CDR3 bases: TGTGCCAGCACCTCGGGAGCTGGCGAGACCCAGTACTTC. Protein product: CASTSGAGETQYF.

This clonotype has a count of ten or more. The rearrangement joins TRBV12-3 or TRBV12-4 to TRBJ1-1; D may be TRBD1 (5 bases). The CDR3 contains 13 residues. V was clipped by 1 base and J by 12 bases, with 15 bases between them. CDR3 residues: CASSLEMGQWTFF. The DNA for the CDR3 is TGTGCCAGCAGTTTAGAGATGGGGCAGTGGACTTTCTTT.

V is TRBV14 and J is TRBJ2-5; D unclear. CDR3 length equals 17 residues. Looked up from germline, CDR1 is SGHDN and CDR2 is FVKESK. Between the trimmed V and J ends, which lost 0 bases and 5 bases, there was a span of 19 bases. The CDR3 sequence is CASSQDSTQPPWETQYF. CDR3 in DNA: TGTGCCAGCAGCCAAGATAGTACACAGCCGCCTTGGGAGACCCAGTACTTC. Combining the CDR3 with reference TRBV14 and TRBJ2-5 gives the whole variable domain EAGVTQFPSHSVIEKGQTVTLRCDPISGHDNLYWYRRVMGKEIKFLLHFVKESKQDESGMPNNRFLAERTGGTYSTLKVQPAELEDSGVYFCASSQDSTQPPWETQYFGPGTRLLVL.

This chain links TRBV6-1 with TRBJ1-2; D perhaps matches TRBD1 (5 bases). This CDR3 has 13 amino acids. Trimming pared 7 bases from V and 4 bases from J, leaving 13 bases between. The germline CDR1 and CDR2 sequences are MNHNS and SASEGT. The CDR3 loop is CASTLRGGYGYTF. DNA for the CDR3: TGTGCCAGCACCCTCCGGGGGGGCTATGGCTACACCTTC.

This clonotype has a count of ten or more. The chain is built from TRBV11-2 and TRBJ1-2, with D unclear. The V end lost 2 bases, the J end lost 8 bases, and 15 bases lay between the germline ends. This CDR3 region has 14 residues. Germline lookup yields CDR1 SGHAT and CDR2 FQNNGV. CDR3 in amino acids: CASSLFGGGRGYTF. The CDR3 nucleotides read TGTGCCAGCAGCTTATTCGGCGGCGGCCGGGGCTACACCTTC.

This clonotype came up many times. This chain connects TRBV4-1 to TRBJ2-2; D perhaps matches TRBD1 (6 bases). CDR1 is MGHRA and CDR2 is YSYEKL in the germline V gene. The CDR3 runs to 15 residues. The germline V and J ends were trimmed by 6 bases and 4 bases, with 15 bases remaining between them. CDR3 in DNA: TGCGCCAGCAGACGGGACGTCAGGGGCACCGGGGAGCTGTTTTTT. It codes for CASRRDVRGTGELFF.

This clonotype has only one observation. V gene TRBV13 combines with J gene TRBJ1-1, with TRBD1 matching 8 bases. This CDR3 is built from 12 residues. In germline, CDR1 is PRHDT, CDR2 FYEKMQ (reference sequence). V lost 4 bases to trimming and J lost 9 bases; unmatched junction nucleotides: 4. In nucleotides, the CDR3 is TGTGCCAGCAGCTGGGGGACAGGAAAAGCTTTCTTT. This sequence encodes CASSWGTGKAFF.

This clonotype has at least ten counts. This chain's CDR3 is CASSQVWGDYSNQPQHF. The CDR3 coding sequence is TGCGCCAGCAGCCAAGTTTGGGGGGACTATAGCAATCAGCCCCAGCATTTT. The chain is built from TRBV4-1 and TRBJ1-5; possible D gene TRBD1, 5 bases. Trimming removed 1 base from V and 0 bases from J, with 13 bases in between. Germline loops: CDR1 MGHRA, CDR2 YSYEKL. The CDR3 runs 17 residues.

This rearrangement joins TRBV18 to TRBJ2-7; a weak D match, TRBD1 (5 bases). In germline, CDR1 is KGHSH, CDR2 LQKENI. The CDR3 loop spans 14 amino acids. Trimming removed 3 bases at V and 2 bases at J, with 11 bases between. DNA of the CDR3: TGTGCCAGCTCACCTCCAGGGTTCCCCTACGAGCAGTACTTC. This codes for CASSPPGFPYEQYF.

The chain joins TRBV19 to TRBJ1-1, with TRBD1 matching over 9 bases. CDR3 length equals 16 residues. J lost 0 bases, V lost 6 bases, and 8 bases had no gene match. Germline V gives CDR1 LNHDA, CDR2 SQIVND (reference sequence). CDR3 DNA: TGTGCCAGTAGGCCCGGGACAGGGAGCATGAACACTGAAGCTTTCTTT. This sequence encodes CASRPGTGSMNTEAFF.

This clonotype was seen at least ten times. The chain employs TRBV7-6 and TRBJ2-5; 7 bases are shared with TRBD2. Trimming took 5 bases from V and 5 from J; bases not matched to a gene: 11. Germline V lookup: CDR1 SGHVS, CDR2 FNYEAQ. This CDR3 is 15 amino acids long. This chain's CDR3 is CASSPGGLVSETQYF. As DNA, the CDR3 is TGTGCCAGCAGCCCCGGTGGACTAGTAAGCGAGACCCAGTACTTC.